A selection of T cell receptor beta chains follows, all from one sample in a study of breast tumors, draining lymph nodes, adjacent tissues. TCRdb fed the multiplex PCR reads into MiXCR, producing one record per CDR3 protein. The data show some 83,000 distinct CDR3 sequences, with roughly a fifth seen just once and 2% to 3% held by the top ten. Sequencing was carried out using axillary lymph node tissue. The receptors were sampled from a female donor with breast cancer. Some clones in this sample may be carry-over from other donors' samples. CDR3s include the opening cysteine and the closing phenylalanine or tryptophan.

cdr3_aa | cdr3_length | v_call
CSALLRRASEQFF | 13 | TRBV20-1
CASSSRYGYTF | 11 | TRBV28
CASSQDGKYEQYF | 13 | TRBV4-1
CSARSEGVGYEQYF | 14 | TRBV20-1
CASSTTGGGQPQHF | 14 | TRBV6-1
CATALGHLDNEQFF | 14 | TRBV15
CASSRGEGQGVYGYTF | 16 | TRBV6-5
CASSTSGEDYGYTF | 14 | TRBV7-3
CASSATGVRRYEQYF | 15 | TRBV2
CSASVSGRGWDTGELFF | 17 | TRBV20-1
CASSLRDPGGEQYF | 14 | TRBV6-5
CASSFKAGSTGNTIYF | 16 | TRBV5-4